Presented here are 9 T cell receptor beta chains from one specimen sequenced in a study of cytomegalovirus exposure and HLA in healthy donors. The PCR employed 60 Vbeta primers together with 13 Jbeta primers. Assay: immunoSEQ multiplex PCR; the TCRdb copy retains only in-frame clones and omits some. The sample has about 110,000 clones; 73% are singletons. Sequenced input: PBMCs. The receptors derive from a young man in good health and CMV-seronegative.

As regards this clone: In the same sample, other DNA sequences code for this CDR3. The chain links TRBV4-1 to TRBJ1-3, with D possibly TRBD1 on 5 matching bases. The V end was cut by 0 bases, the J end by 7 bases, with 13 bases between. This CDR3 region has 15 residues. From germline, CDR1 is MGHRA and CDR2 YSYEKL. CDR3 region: CASSQDPGGGNTIYF. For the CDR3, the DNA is TGCGCCAGCAGCCAAGATCCCGGGGGGGGTAACACCATATATTTT.

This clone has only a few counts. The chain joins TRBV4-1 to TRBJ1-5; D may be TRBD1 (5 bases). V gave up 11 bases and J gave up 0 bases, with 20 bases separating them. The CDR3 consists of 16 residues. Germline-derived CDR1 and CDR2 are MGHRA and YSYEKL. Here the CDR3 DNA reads TGCGCCTCCCGGGCAGGGCCCTTCTATAGCAATCAGCCCCAGCATTTT. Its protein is CASRAGPFYSNQPQHF.

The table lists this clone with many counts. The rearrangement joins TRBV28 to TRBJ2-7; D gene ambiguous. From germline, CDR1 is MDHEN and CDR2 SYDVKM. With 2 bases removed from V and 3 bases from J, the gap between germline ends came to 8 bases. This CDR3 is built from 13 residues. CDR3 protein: CASSLALRYEQYF. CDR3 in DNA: TGTGCCAGCAGTTTAGCCTTGCGCTACGAGCAGTACTTC.

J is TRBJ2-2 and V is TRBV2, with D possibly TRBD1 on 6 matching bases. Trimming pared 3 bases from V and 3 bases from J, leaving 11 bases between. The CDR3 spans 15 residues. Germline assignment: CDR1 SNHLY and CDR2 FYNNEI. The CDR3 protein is CASSEAQGDTGELFF. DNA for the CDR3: TGTGCCAGCAGTGAGGCACAGGGTGACACCGGGGAGCTGTTTTTT. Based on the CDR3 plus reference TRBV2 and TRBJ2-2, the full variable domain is EPEVTQTPSHQVTQMGQEVILRCVPISNHLYFYWYRQILGQKVEFLVSFYNNEISEKSEIFDDQFSVERPDGSNFTLKIRSTKLEDSAMYFCASSEAQGDTGELFFGEGSRLTVL.

As DNA, the CDR3 is TGCGCCAGCAGCTCTGGGACTAGCGGGGGGGTAAACAATGAGCAGTTCTTC. Translating it yields CASSSGTSGGVNNEQFF. The chain recombines TRBV5-1 with TRBJ2-1, with 16 bases identical to TRBD2. The CDR3 is 17 amino acids. Per germline, CDR1 SGHRS and CDR2 YFSETQ. V lost 3 bases and J lost 5; bases outside the gene matches: 5.

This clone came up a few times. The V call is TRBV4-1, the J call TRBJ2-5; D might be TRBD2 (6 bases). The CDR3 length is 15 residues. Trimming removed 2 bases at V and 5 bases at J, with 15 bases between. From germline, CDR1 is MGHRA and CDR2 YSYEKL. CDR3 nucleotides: TGCGCCAGCAGCCAAACCGGGAGTAGGGGTGAGACCCAGTACTTC. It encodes CASSQTGSRGETQYF.

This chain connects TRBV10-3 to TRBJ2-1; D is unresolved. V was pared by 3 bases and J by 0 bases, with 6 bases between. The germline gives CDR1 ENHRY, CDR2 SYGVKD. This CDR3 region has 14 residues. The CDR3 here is CAISDFSSYNEQFF. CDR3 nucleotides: TGTGCCATCAGTGACTTTAGCTCCTACAATGAGCAGTTCTTC.

The CDR3: CASRRGTSGTYEQYF. The CDR3, as DNA: TGTGCCAGCAGGAGGGGAACTAGCGGGACTTACGAGCAGTACTTC. J is TRBJ2-7 and V is TRBV27, with 10 bases lining up with TRBD2. The CDR3 has 15 amino acids. CDR1 and CDR2 from the germline V gene are MNHEY and SMNVEV (reference sequence). J lost 4 bases, V lost 6 bases, and 9 bases had no gene match.

This CDR3 is CAISATGGGEDTQYF. DNA for the CDR3: TGTGCCATCAGTGCGACGGGAGGGGGTGAAGATACGCAGTATTTT. The chain links TRBV10-3 to TRBJ2-3, with 8 bases matching TRBD2. The CDR3 spans 15 residues. CDR1 and CDR2 (germline): ENHRY, SYGVKD. V was pared by 4 bases and J by 5 bases, with 8 bases of the junction left unmatched.